This TCR beta chain was sequenced for a study of PD-1 blockade in classical Hodgkin lymphoma. About this clone: What it binds is unknown.

Notes on the study in general: Some patients started nivolumab under 1 year after ASCT, and they were excluded.

No patient escaped relapse after autologous stem cell transplantation, and brentuximab vedotin exposure varied. Using immunoSEQ multiplex PCR, the repertoire was profiled, and TCRdb retains in-frame clones only, with some absent. This table holds tens of thousands of clones, around 70% found once. The V and J ends lost 1 base and 0 bases respectively, with 12 bases between them. Per germline, CDR1 SGHTA and CDR2 FQGNSA. The CDR3 loop spans 16 amino acids. The sample in question was peripheral blood mononuclear cells (PBMCs), obtained before the second cycle of nivolumab. This chain links TRBV7-2 with TRBJ1-1; tentatively, D is TRBD1 (6 bases). The origin of this receptor is a human donor with classical Hodgkin lymphoma. In DNA, the CDR3 is TGTGCCAGCAGCTTAGTCGTGGGGGCGGTGAACACTGAAGCTTTCTTT. This sequence encodes CASSLVVGAVNTEAFF.